What follows describes a single T cell receptor (beta chain). Its antigen target is currently unknown. Base qualities are not at hand, and no much larger clone is one base apart. This specimen comes from a study of cytomegalovirus exposure and HLA in healthy donors (dated by TCRdb to the late 2010s). Background on the whole study: In an earlier analysis of under 750 of the donors, around 290 Gb of sequence data and 117 million unique TCR beta sequences from 150 million to 200 million T cells were reported. In the later analysis, no new phenotypic data were used to find candidate immune exposures; instead, reliance was placed on TCR beta sequences and their occurrence across donors. Besides the first cohort of more than 650 subjects, a separate validation cohort made up of roughly 120 different subjects was used. The study profiled the T cell repertoires of hundreds of subjects by immunosequencing and related them to cytomegalovirus serostatus. Roughly 300 gigabases of sequencing data and about 92 million unique TCR sequences made up an early release that covered around 640 HLA-typed donors. High-throughput TCR immunosequencing, statistical association of individual TCRs with disease status, and machine learning were combined to predict cytomegalovirus infection status. Class I and class II HLA loci were covered by the typing at four-digit resolution. A later genetic analysis took genome-wide SNP genotypes for about 55% of the 666 donors and used that subset as a discovery cohort. To study patterns of TCR occurrence, a later analysis re-analyzed previously published TCR beta repertoires from 666 donors and added high-resolution HLA genotyping. Donor age, sex, ethnicity and CMV serostatus were collected together with the repertoire data. In an earlier analysis of more than 550 of the donors, high-throughput TCR beta sequencing was used to judge whether each TCR beta V gene segment behaved as functional or pseudogenic. The study aimed to test whether signatures of past pathogen exposure could be identified by cataloging public T cell receptors. Among the roughly 400 genotyped donors, around 79% belonged to the genetic ancestry cluster associated with self-reported Caucasian donors. Typing coverage differed by locus: A, B, C, DRB1 and DQB1 were typed in about 629-640 donors, DQA1 in approximately 520, DPA1 in some 610, and DPB1 in approximately 450. Every repertoire in the discovery cohort had been generated on one and the same sequencing platform. Because of strong linkage in the cohort, a few DR-DQ haplotypes were treated as single units for association and clustering. Across around 400 genotyped donors of the cohort, an average of about 200,000 unique TCR beta nucleotide sequences per donor were sequenced, and roughly 20% of those sequences were non-productive.

The library was built by means of the immunoSEQ multiplex PCR assay. For the multiplex PCR, a mixture combining 60 forward primers for TCR Vbeta segments and 13 reverse primers for TCR Jbeta segments was used. A multiplex PCR assay on genomic DNA amplified the CDR3 region of rearranged TCR beta genes. On the Illumina HiSeq System, the amplified TCR beta libraries were sequenced as 87-base-pair reads. The published analysis was carried out like this. A later analysis counted tens of millions of unique TCR beta chains across the 550 to 700 repertoires, and around 12 million of these chains were shared by at least two donors. Raw reads were error-corrected and collapsed into unique sequences with a nearest-neighbor algorithm that merged closely related sequences to remove PCR and sequencing errors. CDR3 sequences were aligned to IMGT reference sequences to assign V, D and J gene segments. For a sequence to be retained, at least a six-nucleotide match to both a V gene segment and a J gene segment was required. A rearrangement counted as productive if the CDR3 had no stop codons and remained in frame with V and J, and every other rearrangement counted as non-productive. Following IMGT convention, CDR3 was defined as the stretch from the second conserved V-encoded cysteine to the conserved J-encoded phenylalanine. The earlier analysis of 450 to 750 of the donors excluded any sequence lacking an unambiguous match to a single V gene segment. An earlier analysis of a few hundred of the donors called V segments functional above 56.7% productive rearrangements and segregating when the between-donor standard deviation exceeded 5%. A statistical classification framework was developed to diagnose cytomegalovirus status using the catalog of TCR beta chain sequences. In a later analysis, TCR nucleotide sequences were compared against IMGT/GENE-DB human TR gene sequences so that V and J genes could be assigned. The TCRdist pipeline was used in a later analysis to assign CDR3 sequences and most-parsimonious VDJ recombination scenarios. In a later analysis, each TCR beta chain was defined by its CDR3 amino acid sequence together with its V-gene family, and reads lacking a unique V-gene family were excluded. To address suspected cross-contamination and a sequencing artifact, a later analysis removed 550 to 750 highly shared, low-generation-probability nucleotide sequences. A later analysis calculated a clonal expansion index for each public chain from normalized within-repertoire ranks of inferred template counts. A later analysis computed generation probabilities with a VDJ recombination model fitted to out-of-frame rearrangements, and checked the results against IGoR. Hypergeometric tests were used in a later analysis to score TCR-TCR, TCR-HLA and TCR-CMV co-occurrence, with a repertoire-size bias correction applied to the TCR pairs. False discovery rates were estimated in a later analysis by permuting HLA or CMV assignments 20 times. In a later analysis, co-occurring TCRs were grouped using DBSCAN, with TCRdist sequence similarity added in when clustering inside HLA-allele-positive subsets. Co-occurrence clustering excluded repertoires with fewer than 30,000 or more than 120,000 public chains, plus five with anomalous nucleotide sharing. TCRdb re-hosts the immuneACCESS table, in-frame sequences only. Its copies lack some clones; in the studies checked, an unresolved V gene accounts for under half of them, and the cause for the rest is not known. That table is the source of V, J and clone size, and D and trimming were worked out from the DNA. The sample contains fewer than 250,000 clones, roughly 80% of them found a single time. Over 1.5% of the sample lies in the top ten.

Sequences MNHEY (CDR1) and SMNVEV (CDR2) are obtained from the germline V gene (reference sequence). The V and J ends are trimmed by 10 bases and 1 base, leaving 13 bases between them. From the cysteine through the phenylalanine, the CDR3 covers 13 amino acids. Just CDR3 DNA is preserved here, 39 bases in frame from base 1. The cohort comprised 666 healthy bone marrow donors. At the time of sampling, all cohort members were nominally healthy, though unrecorded immune exposures were likely present. The donor was CMV seronegative and was included in the group of hundreds of seronegative cohort members. A peripheral blood sample was provided by each donor, and peripheral blood mononuclear cells were used for TCR beta sequencing. The Qiagen DNeasy Blood Extraction Kit was used to extract genomic DNA from the blood cell samples. Study-wide conclusions, independent of this receptor: According to a later analysis, TCR association rates differed among HLA loci, with DRB1 alleles showing the most associated TCRs and HLA-C alleles showing the fewest. Because HLA typing was unavailable for some donors at each locus, only the typed subset was used in association tests. An association between a missense DCLRE1C variant and V-gene and J-gene trimming of TCR beta chains was found in a later genetic analysis and replicated in an independent cohort. Broadly in line with IMGT annotations, most TCR beta V segments showed up in productive rearrangements about 90% or about 30% of the time in an earlier analysis of 587 of the donors. A further reported finding was that TCR beta sequences accurately predicted the HLA-A and HLA-B alleles for most subjects in the first cohort. CMV serostatus was the only immune exposure information available for the cohort. Most TCR sequences were observed very rarely across donors, whereas some public TCRs were present in many individuals. Sequencing depth was assumed to be roughly uniform across donors in the presence/absence analyses, though that assumption may not hold. According to a later analysis, parvovirus B19, influenza, CMV and Epstein-Barr virus appeared linked to several top co-occurrence clusters. A few of the identified cytomegalovirus-associated TCR beta chains were confirmed in vitro to be specific for cytomegalovirus antigens. Correlated functional status among segregating V segments might be attributable to linkage disequilibrium, but an unknown experimental factor could not be ruled out. In a later analysis, about 16,000 TCR beta sequences were associated with specific HLA alleles at a false discovery rate of 0.05. It was suggested by the authors that the approach could potentially be generalized to other disease states and immunological phenotypes. The cohort was sequenced for TCR beta chains only, and without alpha or paired-chain data the features that could be detected were limited. When HLA alleles, especially DR and DQ, strongly co-occurred, TCR associations were difficult to assign to individual alleles. The 87-base-pair reads could not distinguish some IMGT-functional V segments, including TRBV6-2 and TRBV6-3, so those segments were excluded. In a later analysis, HLA-associated TCR beta chains showed more clonal expansion and lower generation probabilities than non-associated chains that were equally common. A total of 150 to 200 TCR beta chains were listed by the study as associated with cytomegalovirus. The sequencing pipeline was judged likely to have produced a cluster of highly shared sequence variants as a technical artifact. Most CMV-associated TCR beta chains appeared to be HLA-restricted in a later analysis, and the HLA associations seemed to be driven largely by CMV exposure. In both the original and validation cohorts, the classifier was reported to diagnose cytomegalovirus status with high specificity and sensitivity. In a later genetic analysis, fewer N-insertions in productive TCRs were reported among donors in an Asian-associated ancestry cluster than the roughly 700-donor mean. Because counts were too low, roughly 17 rarely observed V segments, including chromosome 9 orphons, were left out of the earlier analysis of 587 of the donors.

The sequence was collected from a woman aged 18-29 years in good health and CMV-seronegative. The sequencing input was PBMCs. The chain is made from TRBV27 and TRBJ1-2; possibly the D gene is TRBD1, per 5 matching bases. The nucleotide sequence is TGTGCCACCGGACTGGGGGGTAACTATGGCTACACCTTC. The resulting protein is CATGLGGNYGYTF.